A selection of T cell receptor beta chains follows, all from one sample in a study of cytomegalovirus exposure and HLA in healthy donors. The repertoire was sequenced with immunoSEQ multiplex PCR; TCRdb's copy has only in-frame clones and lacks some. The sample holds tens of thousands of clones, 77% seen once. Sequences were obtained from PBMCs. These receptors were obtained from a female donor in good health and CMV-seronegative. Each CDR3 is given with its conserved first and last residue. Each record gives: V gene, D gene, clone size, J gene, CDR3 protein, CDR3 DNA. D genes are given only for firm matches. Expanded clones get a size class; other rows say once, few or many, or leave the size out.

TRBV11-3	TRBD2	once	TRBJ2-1	CATPVTLAGKCDEQFF	TGTGCCACCCCTGTGACTCTAGCGGGGAAGTGCGATGAGCAGTTCTTC
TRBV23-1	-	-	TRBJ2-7	CASTERYEQYF	TGCGCCAGCACCGAACGCTACGAGCAGTACTTC
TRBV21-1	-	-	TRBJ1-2	CASSKAHYGYTF	TGTGCCAGCAGCAAAGCCCATTATGGCTACACCTTC
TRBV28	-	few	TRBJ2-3	CASRPQGTTDTQYF	TGTGCCAGCAGACCACAGGGTACCACAGATACGCAGTATTTT
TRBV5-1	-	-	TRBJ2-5	CASSLGGSGETQYF	TGCGCCAGCAGCTTGGGTGGGAGTGGTGAGACCCAGTACTTC
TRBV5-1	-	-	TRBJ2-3	CASRSPVSTDTQYF	TGCGCCAGCAGGTCGCCAGTCTCCACAGATACGCAGTATTTT
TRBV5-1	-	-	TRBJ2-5	CASSLMSQAGKTQYF	TGCGCCAGCAGCTTGATGTCACAGGCGGGAAAGACCCAGTACTTC
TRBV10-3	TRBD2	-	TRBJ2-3	CAISESGGLTDTQYF	TGTGCCATCAGTGAGAGCGGGGGACTCACAGATACGCAGTATTTT
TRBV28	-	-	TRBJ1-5	CASTREGADQPQHF	TGTGCCAGCACCCGCGAAGGGGCGGATCAGCCCCAGCATTTT
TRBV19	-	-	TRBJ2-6	CASSRGRPGANVLTF	TGTGCCAGTAGTAGAGGCCGGCCTGGGGCCAACGTCCTGACTTTC
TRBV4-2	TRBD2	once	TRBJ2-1	CASSLLTFTSGSYNEQFF	TGTGCCAGCAGCCTTCTTACCTTCACTAGCGGGAGTTACAATGAGCAGTTCTTC
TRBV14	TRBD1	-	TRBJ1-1	CASSRYLGQSNTEAFF	TGTGCCAGCAGCCGCTACTTGGGACAGTCGAACACTGAAGCTTTCTTT
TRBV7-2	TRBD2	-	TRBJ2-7	CASSPAASGRSEQYF	TGTGCCAGCAGCCCTGCTGCTAGCGGGAGGTCCGAGCAGTACTTC
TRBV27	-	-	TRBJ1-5	CASSLVGGLQHF	TGTGCCAGCAGTTTGGTGGGGGGACTACAGCATTTT
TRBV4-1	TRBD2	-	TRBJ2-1	CASSQDAGLAGIGIF	TGCGCCAGCAGCCAAGACGCCGGACTAGCCGGAATCGGGATCTTC
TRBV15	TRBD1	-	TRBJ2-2	CATSSPDRGGSGELFF	TGTGCCACCAGCAGCCCGGACAGGGGCGGAAGCGGGGAGCTGTTTTTT
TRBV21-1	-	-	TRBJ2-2	CASTPRPGVGGELFF	TGTGCCAGCACTCCACGACCCGGGGTTGGCGGGGAGCTGTTTTTT
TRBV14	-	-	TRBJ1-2	CASSQGYRDYGYTF	TGTGCCAGCAGCCAGGGGTACAGGGACTATGGCTACACCTTC
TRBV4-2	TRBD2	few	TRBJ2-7	CASSQDPGLAGTYEQYF	TGTGCCAGCAGCCAAGATCCGGGACTAGCGGGGACCTACGAGCAGTACTTC
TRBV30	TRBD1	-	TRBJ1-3	CAWTGTGSGNTIYF	TGTGCCTGGACAGGGACAGGCTCTGGAAACACCATATATTTT
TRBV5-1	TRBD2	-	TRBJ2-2	CATGDSGGPIGELFF	TGCGCCACCGGAGATAGCGGGGGGCCAATCGGGGAGCTGTTTTTT
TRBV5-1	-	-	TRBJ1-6	CASSLARGWENSPLHF	TGCGCCAGCAGCTTGGCCCGAGGGTGGGAGAATTCACCCCTCCACTTT
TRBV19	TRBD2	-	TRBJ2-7	CASSISYAGTSNYEQYF	TGTGCCAGTAGTATATCGTACGCCGGGACTAGCAACTACGAGCAGTACTTC
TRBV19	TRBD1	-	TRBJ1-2	CASREDRASYGYTF	TGTGCCAGCCGCGAAGACAGGGCGAGCTATGGCTACACCTTC
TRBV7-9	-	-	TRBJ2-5	CASSREGEQYF	TGTGCCAGCAGCCGAGAGGGAGAGCAGTACTTC
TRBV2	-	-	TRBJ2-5	CASSASRSEETQYF	TGTGCCAGCAGTGCCTCGCGGTCCGAGGAGACCCAGTACTTC
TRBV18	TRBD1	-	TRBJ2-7	CASSSGRDSSYEQYF	TGTGCCAGCTCATCGGGTCGGGACAGCTCCTACGAGCAGTACTTC
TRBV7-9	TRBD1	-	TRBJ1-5	CASSLWRTGDGQPQHF	TGTGCCAGCAGCTTATGGAGGACAGGGGATGGTCAGCCCCAGCATTTT
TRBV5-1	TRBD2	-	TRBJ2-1	CASSPSGRTNEQFF	TGCGCCAGCAGCCCTAGCGGGAGGACCAATGAGCAGTTCTTC